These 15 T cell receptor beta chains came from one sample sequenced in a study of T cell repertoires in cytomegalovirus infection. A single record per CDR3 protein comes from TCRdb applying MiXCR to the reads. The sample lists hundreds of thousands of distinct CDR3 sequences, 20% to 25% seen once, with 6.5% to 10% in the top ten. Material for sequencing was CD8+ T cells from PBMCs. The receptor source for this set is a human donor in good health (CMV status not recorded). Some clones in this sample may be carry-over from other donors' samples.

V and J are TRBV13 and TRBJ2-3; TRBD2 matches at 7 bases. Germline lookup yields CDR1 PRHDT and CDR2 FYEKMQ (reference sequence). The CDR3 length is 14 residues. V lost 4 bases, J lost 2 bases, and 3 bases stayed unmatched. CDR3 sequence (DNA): TGTGCCAGCAGCTCGTGGGACTACACAGATACGCAGTATTTT. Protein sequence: CASSSWDYTDTQYF. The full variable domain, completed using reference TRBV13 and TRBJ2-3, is AAGVIQSPRHLIKEKRETATLKCYPIPRHDTVYWYQQGPGQDPQFLISFYEKMQSDKGSIPDRFSAQQFSDYHSELNMSSLELGDSALYFCASSSWDYTDTQYFGPGTRLTVL.

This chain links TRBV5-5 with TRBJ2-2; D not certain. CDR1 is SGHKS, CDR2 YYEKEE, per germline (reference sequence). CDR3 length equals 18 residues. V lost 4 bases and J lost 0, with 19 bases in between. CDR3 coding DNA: TGTGCCAGCAGCCTGAGGCGGAACGGACCATCGAACACCGGGGAGCTGTTTTTT. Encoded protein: CASSLRRNGPSNTGELFF.

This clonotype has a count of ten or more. CDR3 in DNA: TGTGCCAGCAGCCCGGACAGGTTTTACAATGAGCAGTTCTTC. It codes for CASSPDRFYNEQFF. The chain links TRBV12-3 or TRBV12-4 to TRBJ2-1; TRBD1 matches 7 bases. V dropped 6 bases and J dropped 4; count of bases not matched to a gene: 6. This CDR3 comprises 14 residues.

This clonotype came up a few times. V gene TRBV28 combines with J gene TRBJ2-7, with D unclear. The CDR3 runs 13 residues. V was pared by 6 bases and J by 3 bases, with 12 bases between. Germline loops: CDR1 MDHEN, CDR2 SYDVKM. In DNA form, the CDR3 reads TGTGCCAGCAGCCGCCCTGTGGACTACGAGCAGTACGTC. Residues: CASSRPVDYEQYV.

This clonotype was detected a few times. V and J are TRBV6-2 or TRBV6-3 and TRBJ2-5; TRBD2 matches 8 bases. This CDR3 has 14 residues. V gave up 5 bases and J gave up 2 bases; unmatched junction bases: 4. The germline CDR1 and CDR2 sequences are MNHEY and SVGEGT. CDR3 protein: CASSQAGDQETQYF. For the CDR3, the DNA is TGTGCCAGCAGTCAAGCGGGGGATCAAGAGACCCAGTACTTC.

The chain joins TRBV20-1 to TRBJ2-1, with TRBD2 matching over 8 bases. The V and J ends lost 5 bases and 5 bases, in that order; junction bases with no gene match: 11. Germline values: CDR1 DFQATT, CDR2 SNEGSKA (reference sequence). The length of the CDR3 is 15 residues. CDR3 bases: TGCAGTGCTGGGGATAGCGGGGTCGCCGACAATGAGCAGTTCTTC. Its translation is CSAGDSGVADNEQFF.

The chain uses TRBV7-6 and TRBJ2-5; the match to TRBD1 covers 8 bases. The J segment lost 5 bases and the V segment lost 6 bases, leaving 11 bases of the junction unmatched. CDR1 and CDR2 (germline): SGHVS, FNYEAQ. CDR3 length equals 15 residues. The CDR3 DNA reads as TGTGCCAGCAGGATGGGCCCAGGGGGCAGCGAGACCCAGTACTTC. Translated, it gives CASRMGPGGSETQYF.

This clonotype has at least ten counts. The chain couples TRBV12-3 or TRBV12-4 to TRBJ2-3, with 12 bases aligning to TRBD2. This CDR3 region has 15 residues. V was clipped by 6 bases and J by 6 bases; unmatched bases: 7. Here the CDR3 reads CASSLLAGGGDTQYF. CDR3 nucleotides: TGTGCCAGCAGCCTACTAGCGGGGGGCGGGGATACGCAGTATTTT.

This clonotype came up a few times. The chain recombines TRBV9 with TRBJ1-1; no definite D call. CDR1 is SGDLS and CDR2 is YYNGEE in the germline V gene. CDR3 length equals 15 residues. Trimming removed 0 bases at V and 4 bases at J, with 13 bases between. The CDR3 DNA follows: TGTGCCAGCAGCGTAGCGGAGGGCGCGGGCACTGAAGCTTTCTTT. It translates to CASSVAEGAGTEAFF.

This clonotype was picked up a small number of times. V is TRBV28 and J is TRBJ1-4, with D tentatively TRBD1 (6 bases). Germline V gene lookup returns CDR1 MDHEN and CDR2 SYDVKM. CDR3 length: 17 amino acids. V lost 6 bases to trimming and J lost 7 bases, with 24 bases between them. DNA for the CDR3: TGTGCCAGCAGCCCTACTATTAAGGCAGGGGCCGGTGAAAAACTGTTTTTT. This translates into CASSPTIKAGAGEKLFF.

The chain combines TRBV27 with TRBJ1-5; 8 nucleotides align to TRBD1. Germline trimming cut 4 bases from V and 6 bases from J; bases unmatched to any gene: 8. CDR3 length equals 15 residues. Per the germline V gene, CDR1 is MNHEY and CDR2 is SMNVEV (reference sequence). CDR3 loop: CASSSGRGQGQPQHF. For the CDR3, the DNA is TGTGCCAGCAGTTCTGGCAGGGGGCAGGGTCAGCCCCAGCATTTT.

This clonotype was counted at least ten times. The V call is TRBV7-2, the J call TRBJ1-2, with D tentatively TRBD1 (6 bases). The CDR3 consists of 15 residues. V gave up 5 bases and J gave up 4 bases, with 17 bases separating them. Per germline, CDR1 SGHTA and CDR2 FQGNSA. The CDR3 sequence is CASSTLHRDTYGYTF. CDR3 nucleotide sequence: TGTGCCAGCAGCACACTTCATCGGGACACCTATGGCTACACCTTC. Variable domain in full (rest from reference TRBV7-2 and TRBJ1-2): GAGVSQSPSNKVTEKGKDVELRCDPISGHTALYWYRQSLGQGLEFLIYFQGNSAPDKSGLPSDRFSAERTGGSVSTLTIQRTQQEDSAVYLCASSTLHRDTYGYTFGSGTRLTVV.

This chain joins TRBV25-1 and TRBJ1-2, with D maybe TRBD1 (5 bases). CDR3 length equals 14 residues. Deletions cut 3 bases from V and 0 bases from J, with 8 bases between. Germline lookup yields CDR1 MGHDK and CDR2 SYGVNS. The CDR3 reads CASSDRTSNYGYTF. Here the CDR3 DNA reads TGTGCCAGCAGTGACCGGACATCTAACTATGGCTACACCTTC.

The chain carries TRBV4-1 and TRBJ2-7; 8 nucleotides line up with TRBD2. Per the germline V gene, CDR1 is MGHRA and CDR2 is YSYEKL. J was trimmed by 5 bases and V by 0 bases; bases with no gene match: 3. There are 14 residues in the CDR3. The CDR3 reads CASSQDRGGNEQYV. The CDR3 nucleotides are TGCGCCAGCAGCCAAGACCGGGGGGGTAACGAGCAGTACGTC.

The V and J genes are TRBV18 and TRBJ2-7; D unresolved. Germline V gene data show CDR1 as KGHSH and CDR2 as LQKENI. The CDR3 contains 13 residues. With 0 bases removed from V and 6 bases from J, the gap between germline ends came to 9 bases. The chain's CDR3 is CASSPPGIFEQYV. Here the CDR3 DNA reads TGTGCCAGCTCACCACCGGGAATCTTCGAGCAGTACGTC.